Shown below are 15 T cell receptor beta chains from a single sample sequenced in a study of T cells in Graves' hyperthyroidism and ophthalmopathy. Authors of the study amplified TCR beta CDR3 regions from RNA transcripts. HTBI primers were the set used in a first-round RT-PCR of the TCR CDR3. TCRdb itself ran the multiplex PCR reads through MiXCR, one entry per CDR3 protein. The table has about 570,000 distinct CDR3 sequences, approximately 44% seen once; the top ten hold around 17%. Material: peripheral blood or thyroid tissue (not recorded which). Every receptor here comes from an adult woman with Graves' disease, either hyperthyroidism or ophthalmopathy (not recorded which).

The V gene is TRBV7-9, the J gene TRBJ2-7; no firm D call. Germline-derived CDR1 and CDR2 are SEHNR and FQNEAQ (reference sequence). The germline V and J ends were trimmed by 3 bases and 7 bases, with 16 bases remaining between them. CDR3 length: 14 amino acids. The CDR3 sequence is CASSFLGQKKEQYF. CDR3 nucleotide sequence: TGTGCCAGCAGCTTTTTGGGCCAGAAAAAGGAGCAGTACTTC.

The gene calls are TRBV25-1 and TRBJ1-3, with D hard to call. Germline CDR1 MGHDK, CDR2 SYGVNS. The V and J ends lost 4 bases and 1 base respectively, with 14 bases between them. The CDR3 is 16 amino acids. The DNA of the CDR3 is TGTGCCAGCAGTGGCCGACCGGGGAAATCTGGAAACACCATATATTTT. This translates into CASSGRPGKSGNTIYF.

V usage is TRBV7-9 and J usage is TRBJ1-1, with 10 bases lining up with TRBD1. The junction had 3 bases not matched to a gene; V was cut back by 4 bases and J by 4 bases. Germline CDR1 is SEHNR and CDR2 is FQNEAQ (reference sequence). The CDR3 is 14 amino acids. This CDR3 is CASSSRTGGTEAFF. CDR3 bases: TGTGCCAGCAGCTCCCGGACAGGGGGCACTGAAGCTTTCTTT.

The chain combines TRBV7-8 with TRBJ2-2; 8 positions agree with TRBD2. This CDR3 region has 15 residues. J gave up 6 bases and V 8 bases, and 11 bases lay outside the gene matches. Germline CDR1 SGHVS, CDR2 FQNEAQ. CDR3 sequence reads: CASFSGTRGAGELFF. The CDR3 nucleotides are TGTGCCAGCTTCTCCGGGACTAGGGGCGCCGGGGAGCTGTTTTTT.

With regard to this clonotype: At one of its ends the junction is not consistent with the germline gene, which may arise from a read error. The V call is TRBV10-1, the J call TRBJ2-5, with 11 nucleotides matching TRBD2. The CDR3 runs to 16 residues. The germline V gene encodes CDR1 WNHNN and CDR2 SYGVQD (reference sequence). CDR3 in amino acids: CASSNLAGGPKETQYF. CDR3 nucleotides: TGTGCCAGCAGTAACCTAGCGGGGGGACCAAAAGAGACCCAGTACTTC.

In DNA form, the CDR3 reads TGCGCCAGCAGCCCCGGGACAGGGGGGTCCCTCTGGTACTTC. It specifies CASSPGTGGSLWYF. This sequence joins TRBV5-1 and TRBJ2-7; 11 nucleotides agree with TRBD1. After removal of 4 bases from V and 12 bases from J, the junction contained 12 bases not matched to a gene. CDR1 and CDR2 (germline): SGHRS, YFSETQ. The CDR3 has 14 amino acids.

This chain uses TRBV19 with TRBJ1-1; TRBD1 agrees at 10 bases. V lost 6 bases, J lost 5 bases, and 6 bases stayed unmatched. This CDR3 has 14 residues. From germline, CDR1 is LNHDA and CDR2 SQIVND (reference sequence). CDR3 bases: TGTGCCAGTAGAGGGACAGGGGACGGTACTGAAGCTTTCTTT. Protein product: CASRGTGDGTEAFF.

This clonotype was recorded at least ten times. The chain carries TRBV5-1 and TRBJ2-5; D might be TRBD2 (5 bases). V was shortened by 7 bases and J by 2 bases, with 18 bases between the two germline ends. This CDR3 has 15 amino acids. Germline CDR1 is SGHRS and CDR2 is YFSETQ. The CDR3 DNA is TGCGCCAGCCGGGAAGGTTTTTACCAGCAAGAGACCCAGTACTTC. It translates to CASREGFYQQETQYF.

This rearrangement joins TRBV2 to TRBJ2-1, with D possibly being TRBD2 (5 bases). From germline, CDR1 is SNHLY and CDR2 FYNNEI. The CDR3 extends over 13 amino acids. Trimming took off 5 bases at V and 4 bases at J, with 9 bases between the two ends. Written as DNA, the CDR3 is TGTGCCAGCAGTCGAGCGGTATACAATGAGCAGTTCTTC. Its translation: CASSRAVYNEQFF.

The chain is built from TRBV15 and TRBJ2-7, with 8 bases fitting TRBD1. Germline values: CDR1 LNHNV, CDR2 YYDKDF (reference sequence). The CDR3 loop spans 15 amino acids. J was trimmed by 5 bases and V by 3 bases; bases with no gene match: 9. The CDR3 region has the DNA TGTGCCACCAGCAGGTCAGACAGGGGAAGTCACGAGCAGTACTTC. Amino acids: CATSRSDRGSHEQYF.

The chain carries TRBV7-3 and TRBJ1-1, with D unclear. CDR1 is SGHTA and CDR2 is FQGTGA in the germline V gene. V lost 1 base, J lost 1 base, and 7 bases lay in between. The CDR3 has 14 amino acids. Written as DNA, the CDR3 is TGTGCCAGCAGCTTAAGTCAGGCGAACACTGAAGCTTTCTTT. As protein: CASSLSQANTEAFF.

This chain uses TRBV5-1 with TRBJ2-5; 13 nucleotides line up with TRBD2. The CDR3 runs to 19 residues. CDR1 is SGHRS and CDR2 is YFSETQ in the germline V gene. V dropped 0 bases and J dropped 5; count of bases not matched to a gene: 13. The CDR3: CASSLAPGGLAGRRETQYF. Here the CDR3 DNA reads TGCGCCAGCAGCTTGGCCCCCGGGGGACTAGCGGGAAGGCGGGAGACCCAGTACTTC.

V and J are TRBV7-2 and TRBJ2-3, with D unresolved. The CDR3 spans 13 residues. Trimming pared 4 bases from V and 1 base from J, leaving 6 bases between. Germline CDR1 reads SGHTA; CDR2 reads FQGNSA. DNA of the CDR3: TGTGCCAGCAGCTCAGTGGGCACAGATACGCAGTATTTT. Protein sequence: CASSSVGTDTQYF.

V is TRBV12-3 or TRBV12-4 and J is TRBJ2-5, with TRBD1 matching over 10 bases. The CDR3 runs to 11 residues. The V gene end was trimmed by 5 bases and the J gene end by 9 bases; junction bases not matched to a gene: 0. CDR3 DNA: TGTGCCAGCAGTGACAGGGGGCCCCAGTACTTC. Residues: CASSDRGPQYF.

This clonotype was recorded many times. The rearrangement links TRBV5-1 to TRBJ1-3; D gene uncertain. This CDR3 comprises 15 residues. From germline, CDR1 is SGHRS and CDR2 YFSETQ. V was pared by 0 bases and J by 0 bases, with 7 bases between. CDR3 DNA sequence: TGCGCCAGCAGCTTGGAACAGACCTCTGGAAACACCATATATTTT. Encoded protein: CASSLEQTSGNTIYF. The full variable domain, rest sourced from reference TRBV5-1 and TRBJ1-3, is KAGVTQTPRYLIKTRGQQVTLSCSPISGHRSVSWYQQTPGQGLQFLFEYFSETQRNKGNFPGRFSGRQFSNSRSEMNVSTLELGDSALYLCASSLEQTSGNTIYFGEGSWLTVV.